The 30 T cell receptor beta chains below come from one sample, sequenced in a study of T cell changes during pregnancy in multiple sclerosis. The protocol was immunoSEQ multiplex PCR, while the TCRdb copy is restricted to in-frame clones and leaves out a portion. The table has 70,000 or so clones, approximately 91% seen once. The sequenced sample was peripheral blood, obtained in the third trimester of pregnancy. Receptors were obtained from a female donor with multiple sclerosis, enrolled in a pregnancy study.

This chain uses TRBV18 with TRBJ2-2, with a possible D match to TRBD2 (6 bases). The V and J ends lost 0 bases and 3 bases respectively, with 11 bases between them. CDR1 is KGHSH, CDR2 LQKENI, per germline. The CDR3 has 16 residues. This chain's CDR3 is CASSPPEGTYTGELFF. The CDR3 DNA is TGTGCCAGCTCACCACCGGAGGGAACTTACACCGGGGAGCTGTTTTTT.

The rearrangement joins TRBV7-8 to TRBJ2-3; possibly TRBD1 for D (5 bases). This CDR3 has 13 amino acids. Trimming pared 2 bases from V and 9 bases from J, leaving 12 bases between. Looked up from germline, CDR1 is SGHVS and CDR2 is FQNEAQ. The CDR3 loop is CASSLNPRTTQYF. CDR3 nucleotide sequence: TGTGCCAGCAGCTTAAACCCTCGGACAACGCAGTATTTT.

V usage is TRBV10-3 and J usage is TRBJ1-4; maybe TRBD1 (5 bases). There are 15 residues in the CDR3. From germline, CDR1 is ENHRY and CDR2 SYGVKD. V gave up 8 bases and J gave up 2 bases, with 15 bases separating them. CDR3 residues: CAIGPGRGTNEKLFF. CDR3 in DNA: TGTGCCATCGGCCCGGGTAGGGGTACTAATGAAAAACTGTTTTTT.

Written as DNA, the CDR3 is TGCGCCAGCAGCCAAGGCAGGGGGTTTAGTTCACCCCTCCACTTT. Translation: CASSQGRGFSSPLHF. The V call is TRBV4-1, the J call TRBJ1-6; TRBD1 agrees at 7 bases. The length of the CDR3 is 15 residues. Trimming removed 1 base from V and 9 bases from J; junction bases left unmatched: 6. Germline V CDR1 and CDR2: MGHRA, YSYEKL.

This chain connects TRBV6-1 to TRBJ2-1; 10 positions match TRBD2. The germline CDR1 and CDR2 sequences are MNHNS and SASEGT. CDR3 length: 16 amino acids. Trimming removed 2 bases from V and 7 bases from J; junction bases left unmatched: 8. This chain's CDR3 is CASSEWASGGSNEQFF. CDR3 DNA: TGTGCCAGCAGTGAATGGGCTAGCGGGGGTAGTAATGAGCAGTTCTTC.

For the CDR3, the DNA is TGTGCCAGCAGCAAAGAGCGGACAGGGTGGCTCTCTGGGGCCAACGTCCTGACTTTC. Amino acids: CASSKERTGWLSGANVLTF. The V call is TRBV28, the J call TRBJ2-6; 8 nucleotides align to TRBD1. V shed 6 bases and J 0 bases; nucleotides not matched to a gene: 13. Germline lookup yields CDR1 MDHEN and CDR2 SYDVKM. The CDR3 contains 19 residues.

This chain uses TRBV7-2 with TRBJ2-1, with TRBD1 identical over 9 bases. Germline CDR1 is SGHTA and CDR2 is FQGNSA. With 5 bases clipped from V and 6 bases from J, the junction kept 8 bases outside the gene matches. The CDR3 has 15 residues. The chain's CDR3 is CASSPAGQGPNEQFF. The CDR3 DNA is TGTGCCAGCAGCCCAGCGGGACAGGGTCCCAATGAGCAGTTCTTC.

The CDR3 bases are TGTGCCAGCAGCCAAAAGCGGGGCTACACAGATACGCAGTATTTT. Encoded protein: CASSQKRGYTDTQYF. V and J are TRBV14 and TRBJ2-3, with 7 nucleotides matching TRBD2. Germline CDR1 reads SGHDN; CDR2 reads FVKESK. V trimming: 2 bases; J trimming: 2 bases; junction bases outside the gene matches: 4. CDR3 length: 15 amino acids.

CDR3 amino acids: CASRPRESDTQYF. The DNA for the CDR3 is TGCGCCAGCAGGCCCAGGGAATCAGATACGCAGTATTTT. The V gene is TRBV4-3, the J gene TRBJ2-3, with D perhaps TRBD1 (5 bases). This CDR3 comprises 13 residues. V was cut by 6 bases and J by 4 bases, with 11 bases left in between. Per the germline V gene, CDR1 is LGHNA and CDR2 is YSLEER.

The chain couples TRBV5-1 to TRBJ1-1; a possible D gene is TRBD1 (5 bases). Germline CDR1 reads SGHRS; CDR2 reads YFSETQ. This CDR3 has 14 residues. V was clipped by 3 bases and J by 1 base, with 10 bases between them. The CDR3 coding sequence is TGCGCCAGCAGCTCCAGGGACTCGAACACTGAAGCTTTCTTT. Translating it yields CASSSRDSNTEAFF.

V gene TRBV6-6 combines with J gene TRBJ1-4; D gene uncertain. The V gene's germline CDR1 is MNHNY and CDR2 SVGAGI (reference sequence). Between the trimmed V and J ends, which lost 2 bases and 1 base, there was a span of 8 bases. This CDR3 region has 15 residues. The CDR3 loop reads CASSYKRLTNEKLFF. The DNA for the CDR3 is TGTGCCAGCAGTTACAAGAGGTTAACTAATGAAAAACTGTTTTTT.

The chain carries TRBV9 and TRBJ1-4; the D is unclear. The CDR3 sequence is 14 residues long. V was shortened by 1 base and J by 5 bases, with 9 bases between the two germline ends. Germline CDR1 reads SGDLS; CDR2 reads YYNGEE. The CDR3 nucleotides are TGTGCCAGCAGCGTATCCAGTTGGAATGAAAAACTGTTTTTT. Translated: CASSVSSWNEKLFF.

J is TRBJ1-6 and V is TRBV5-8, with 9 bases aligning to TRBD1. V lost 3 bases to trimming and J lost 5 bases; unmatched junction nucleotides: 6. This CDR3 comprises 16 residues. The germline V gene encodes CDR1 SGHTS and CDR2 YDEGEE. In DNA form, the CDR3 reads TGTGCCAGCAGCTCAACAGGGGGCTGGGATAATTCACCCCTCCACTTT. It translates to CASSSTGGWDNSPLHF.

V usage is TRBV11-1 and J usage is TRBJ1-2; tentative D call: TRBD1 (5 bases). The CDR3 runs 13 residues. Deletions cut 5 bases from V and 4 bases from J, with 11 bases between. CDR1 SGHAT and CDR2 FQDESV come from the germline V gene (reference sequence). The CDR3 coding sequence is TGTGCCAGCAGCCAGGGTCAGTTCTATGGCTACACCTTC. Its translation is CASSQGQFYGYTF.

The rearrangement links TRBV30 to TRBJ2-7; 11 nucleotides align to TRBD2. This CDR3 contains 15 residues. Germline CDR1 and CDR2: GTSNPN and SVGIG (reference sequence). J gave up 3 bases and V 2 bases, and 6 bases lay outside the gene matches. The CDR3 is CAWSHLAGGHYEQYF. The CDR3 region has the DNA TGTGCCTGGAGTCATCTAGCGGGGGGACACTACGAGCAGTACTTC.

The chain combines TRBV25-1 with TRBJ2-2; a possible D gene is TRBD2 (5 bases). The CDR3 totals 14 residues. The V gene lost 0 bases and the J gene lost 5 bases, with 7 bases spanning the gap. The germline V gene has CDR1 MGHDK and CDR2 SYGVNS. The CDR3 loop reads CASSEYRETGELFF. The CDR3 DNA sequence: TGTGCCAGCAGTGAATATAGGGAGACCGGGGAGCTGTTTTTT.

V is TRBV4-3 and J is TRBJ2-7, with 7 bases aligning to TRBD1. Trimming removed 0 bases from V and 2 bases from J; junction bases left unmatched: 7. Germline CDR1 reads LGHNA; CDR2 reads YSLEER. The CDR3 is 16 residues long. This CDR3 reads CASSQDVGDRTYEQYF. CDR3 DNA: TGCGCCAGCAGCCAAGATGTGGGGGACAGAACCTACGAGCAGTACTTC.

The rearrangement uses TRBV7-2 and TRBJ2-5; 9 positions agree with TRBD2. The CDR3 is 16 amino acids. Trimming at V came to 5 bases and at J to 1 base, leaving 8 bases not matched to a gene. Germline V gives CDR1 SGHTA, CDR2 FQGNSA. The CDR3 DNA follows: TGTGCCAGCAGCCCCTTAGCGGGGGCAACCCAAGAGACCCAGTACTTC. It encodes CASSPLAGATQETQYF. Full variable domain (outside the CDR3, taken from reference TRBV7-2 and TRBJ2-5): GAGVSQSPSNKVTEKGKDVELRCDPISGHTALYWYRQSLGQGLEFLIYFQGNSAPDKSGLPSDRFSAERTGGSVSTLTIQRTQQEDSAVYLCASSPLAGATQETQYFGPGTRLLVL.

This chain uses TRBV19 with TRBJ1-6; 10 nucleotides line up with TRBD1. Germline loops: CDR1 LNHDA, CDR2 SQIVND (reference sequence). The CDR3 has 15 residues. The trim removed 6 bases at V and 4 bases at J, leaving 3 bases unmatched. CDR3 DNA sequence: TGTGCCAGTAGAGTGGGACAGGGGTATAATTCACCCCTCCACTTT. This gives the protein CASRVGQGYNSPLHF.

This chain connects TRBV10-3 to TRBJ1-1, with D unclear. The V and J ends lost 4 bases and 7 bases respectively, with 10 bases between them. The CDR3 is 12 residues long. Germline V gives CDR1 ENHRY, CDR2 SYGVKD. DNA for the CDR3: TGTGCCATCAGTGTCTCGGGATATGAAGCTTTCTTT. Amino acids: CAISVSGYEAFF.

CDR3 in amino acids: CASSYSTSYNEQFF. CDR3 coding DNA: TGTGCCAGCAGTTACTCTACTTCCTACAATGAGCAGTTCTTC. The chain employs TRBV6-7 and TRBJ2-1; D remains ambiguous. TRBV6-7 is annotated as an ORF whose role is uncertain. The CDR3 loop spans 14 amino acids. The ends were cut back, 0 bases at V and 1 base at J, with 4 bases in the middle.

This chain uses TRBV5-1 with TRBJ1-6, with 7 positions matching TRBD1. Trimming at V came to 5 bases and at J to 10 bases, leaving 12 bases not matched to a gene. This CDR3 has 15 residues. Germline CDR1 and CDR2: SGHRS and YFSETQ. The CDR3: CASSVGQVLASPLHF. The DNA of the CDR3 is TGCGCCAGCAGTGTAGGACAGGTTCTAGCCTCACCCCTCCACTTT.

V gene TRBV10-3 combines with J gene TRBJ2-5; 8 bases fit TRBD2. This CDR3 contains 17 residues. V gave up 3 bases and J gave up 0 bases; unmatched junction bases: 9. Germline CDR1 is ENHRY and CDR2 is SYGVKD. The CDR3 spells CAISDYRGGPYQETQYF. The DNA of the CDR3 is TGTGCCATCAGTGATTATCGGGGGGGCCCGTACCAAGAGACCCAGTACTTC.

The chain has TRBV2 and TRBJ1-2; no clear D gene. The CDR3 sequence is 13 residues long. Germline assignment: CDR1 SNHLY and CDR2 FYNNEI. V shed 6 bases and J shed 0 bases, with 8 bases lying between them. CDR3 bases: TGTGCCAGCAGGGCCGCTGCTAACTATGGCTACACCTTC. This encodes CASRAAANYGYTF.

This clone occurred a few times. CDR3 amino acids: CASSPRQDNSPLHF. The DNA of the CDR3 is TGTGCCAGCAGCCCTAGACAGGATAATTCACCCCTCCACTTT. The chain has TRBV9 and TRBJ1-6; a possible D gene is TRBD1 (6 bases). The V end lost 4 bases, the J end lost 5 bases, and 10 bases lay between the germline ends. The CDR3 has 14 residues. Germline CDR1 SGDLS, CDR2 YYNGEE.

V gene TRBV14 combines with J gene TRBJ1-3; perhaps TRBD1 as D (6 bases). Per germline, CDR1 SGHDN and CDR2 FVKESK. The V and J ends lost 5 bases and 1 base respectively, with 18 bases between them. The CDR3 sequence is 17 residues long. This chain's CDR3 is CASSSFLGQSSGNTIYF. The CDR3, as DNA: TGTGCCAGCAGCTCCTTCCTAGGACAGTCATCTGGAAACACCATATATTTT.

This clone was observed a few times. The CDR3 sequence is CASSSLEGVSSPLHF. The CDR3 DNA follows: TGTGCCAGCAGCTCTCTAGAAGGTGTCAGTTCACCCCTCCACTTT. This chain connects TRBV7-9 to TRBJ1-6; D remains ambiguous. V lost 4 bases, J lost 9 bases, and 16 bases lay in between. The germline CDR1 and CDR2 sequences are SEHNR and FQNEAQ (reference sequence). This CDR3 spans 15 amino acids. The variable domain in full, with the rest retrieved from reference TRBV7-9 and TRBJ1-6, is DTGVSQNPRHKITKRGQNVTFRCDPISEHNRLYWYRQTLGQGPEFLTYFQNEAQLEKSRLLSDRFSAERPKGSFSTLEIQRTEQGDSAMYLCASSSLEGVSSPLHFGNGTRLTVT.

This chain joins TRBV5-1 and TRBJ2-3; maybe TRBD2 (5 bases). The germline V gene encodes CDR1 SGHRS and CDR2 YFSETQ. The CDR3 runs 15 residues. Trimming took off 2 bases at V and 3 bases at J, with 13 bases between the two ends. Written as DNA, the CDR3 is TGCGCCAGCAGCTTCCTCCGGGGAGCTACAGATACGCAGTATTTT. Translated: CASSFLRGATDTQYF.

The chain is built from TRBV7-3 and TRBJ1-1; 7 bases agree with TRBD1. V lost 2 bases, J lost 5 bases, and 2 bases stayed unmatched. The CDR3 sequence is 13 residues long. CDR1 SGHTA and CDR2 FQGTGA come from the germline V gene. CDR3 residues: CASSLYRGTEAFF. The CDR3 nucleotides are TGTGCCAGCAGCTTATACAGGGGAACTGAAGCTTTCTTT.

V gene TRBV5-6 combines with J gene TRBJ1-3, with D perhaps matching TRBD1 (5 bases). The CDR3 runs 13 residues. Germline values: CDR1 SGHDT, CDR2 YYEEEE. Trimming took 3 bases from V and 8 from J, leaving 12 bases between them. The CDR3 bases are TGTGCCAGCAGCTGGGGGAGGGACGACACCATATATTTT. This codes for CASSWGRDDTIYF.